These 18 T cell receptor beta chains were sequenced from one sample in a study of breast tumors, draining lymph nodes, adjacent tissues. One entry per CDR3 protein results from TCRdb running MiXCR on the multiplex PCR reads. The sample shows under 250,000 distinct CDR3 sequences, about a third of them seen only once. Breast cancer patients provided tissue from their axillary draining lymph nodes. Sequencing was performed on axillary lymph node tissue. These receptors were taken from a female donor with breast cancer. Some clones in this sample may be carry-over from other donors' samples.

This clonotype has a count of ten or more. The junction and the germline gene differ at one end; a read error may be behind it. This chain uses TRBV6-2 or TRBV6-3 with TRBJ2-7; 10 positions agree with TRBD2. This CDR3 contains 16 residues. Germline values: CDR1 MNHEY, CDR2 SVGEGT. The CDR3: CASSYSPAGGGNEQYF. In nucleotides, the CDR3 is TGTGCCAGCAGCTACTCCCCAGCGGGAGGGGGAAACGAGCAGTACTTC.

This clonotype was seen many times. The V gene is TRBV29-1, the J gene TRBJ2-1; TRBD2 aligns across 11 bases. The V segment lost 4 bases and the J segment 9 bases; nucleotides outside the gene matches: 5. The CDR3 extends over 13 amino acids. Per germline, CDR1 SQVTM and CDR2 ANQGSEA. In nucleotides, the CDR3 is TGCAGCGTTGCAGTAGCGGGAGGGGGTGAGCAGTTCTTC. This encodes CSVAVAGGGEQFF.

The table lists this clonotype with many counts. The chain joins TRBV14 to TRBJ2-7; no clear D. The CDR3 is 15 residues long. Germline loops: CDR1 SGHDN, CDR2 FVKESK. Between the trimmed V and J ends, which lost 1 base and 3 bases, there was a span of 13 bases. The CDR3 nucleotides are TGTGCCAGCAGCCAAGGGGGTGGGCGGTTCTACGAGCAGTACTTC. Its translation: CASSQGGGRFYEQYF.

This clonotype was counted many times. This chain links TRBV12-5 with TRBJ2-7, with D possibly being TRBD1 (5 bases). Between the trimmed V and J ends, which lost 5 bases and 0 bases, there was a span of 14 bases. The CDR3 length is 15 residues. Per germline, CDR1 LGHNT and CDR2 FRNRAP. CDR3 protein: CASGNNRKGSYEQYF. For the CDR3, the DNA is TGTGCTAGTGGTAACAACAGGAAAGGCTCCTACGAGCAGTACTTC.

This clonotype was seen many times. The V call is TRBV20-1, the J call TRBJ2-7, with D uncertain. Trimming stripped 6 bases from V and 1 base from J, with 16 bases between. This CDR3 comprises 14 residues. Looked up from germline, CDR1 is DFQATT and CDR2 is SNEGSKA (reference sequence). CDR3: CSARTPLLSYEQYF. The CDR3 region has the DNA TGCAGTGCCCGGACGCCCCTCCTTTCCTACGAGCAGTACTTC.

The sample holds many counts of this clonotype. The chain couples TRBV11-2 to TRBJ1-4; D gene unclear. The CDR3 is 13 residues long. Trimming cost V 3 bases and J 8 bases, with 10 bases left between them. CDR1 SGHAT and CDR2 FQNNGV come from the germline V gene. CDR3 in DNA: TGTGCCAGCAGCTTCTGGGGAGGGGAAAAACTGTTTTTT. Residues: CASSFWGGEKLFF.

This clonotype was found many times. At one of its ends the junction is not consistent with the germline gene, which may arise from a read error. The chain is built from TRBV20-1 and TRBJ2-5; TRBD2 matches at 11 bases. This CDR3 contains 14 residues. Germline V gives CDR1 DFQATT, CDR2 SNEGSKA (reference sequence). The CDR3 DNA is TGCAGTGCATATACTAGCGGGAGTAGGGAGATCCAGTACTTC. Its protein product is CSAYTSGSREIQYF.

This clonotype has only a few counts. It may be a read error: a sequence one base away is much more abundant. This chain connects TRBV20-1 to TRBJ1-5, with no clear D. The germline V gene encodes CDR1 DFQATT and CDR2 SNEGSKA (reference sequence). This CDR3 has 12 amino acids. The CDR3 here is CSSAPGNQPPHF. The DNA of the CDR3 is TGCAGTAGTGCCCCAGGCAATCAGCCCCCGCATTTT.

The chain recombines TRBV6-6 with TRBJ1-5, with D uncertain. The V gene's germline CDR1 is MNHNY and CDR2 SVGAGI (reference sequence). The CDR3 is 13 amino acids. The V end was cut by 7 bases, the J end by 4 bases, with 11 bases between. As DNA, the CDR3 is TGTGCCAGCAATCCGGGATCGAATCAGCCCCAGCATTTT. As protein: CASNPGSNQPQHF.

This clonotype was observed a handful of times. The CDR3 region is CASSIAEGRQQYF. The CDR3 region has the DNA TGTGCCAGTAGTATAGCTGAAGGGCGCCAGCAGTACTTC. J is TRBJ2-7 and V is TRBV19; no clear D gene. Per germline, CDR1 LNHDA and CDR2 SQIVND (reference sequence). The CDR3 contains 13 residues. Trimming took off 1 base at V and 8 bases at J, with 12 bases between the two ends. Complete variable domain (other parts from reference TRBV19 and TRBJ2-7): DGGITQSPKYLFRKEGQNVTLSCEQNLNHDAMYWYRQDPGQGLRLIYYSQIVNDFQKGDIAEGYSVSREKKESFPLTVTSAQKNPTAFYLCASSIAEGRQQYFGPGTRLTVT.

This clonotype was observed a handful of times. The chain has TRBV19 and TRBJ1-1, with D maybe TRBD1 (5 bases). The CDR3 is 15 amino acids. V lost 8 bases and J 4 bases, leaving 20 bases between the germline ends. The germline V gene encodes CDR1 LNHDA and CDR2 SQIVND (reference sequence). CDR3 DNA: TGTGCCAGTCATCCCCAGGGCTTTAGGGCCACTGAAGCTTTCTTT. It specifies CASHPQGFRATEAFF.

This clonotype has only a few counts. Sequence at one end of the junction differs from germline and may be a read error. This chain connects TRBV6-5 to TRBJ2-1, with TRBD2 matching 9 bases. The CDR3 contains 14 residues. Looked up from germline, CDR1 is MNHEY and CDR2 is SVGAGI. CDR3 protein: CASSHSAGGNEQFF. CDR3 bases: TGTGCCAGCAGTCACTCCGCGGGGGGGAATGAGCAGTTCTTC.

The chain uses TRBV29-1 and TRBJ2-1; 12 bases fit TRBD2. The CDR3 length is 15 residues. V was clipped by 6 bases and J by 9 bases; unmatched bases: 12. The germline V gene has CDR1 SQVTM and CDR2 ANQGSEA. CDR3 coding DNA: TGCAGCGTCCCGCCTAGCGGGAGGGCCGAGGGTGAGCAGTTCTTC. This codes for CSVPPSGRAEGEQFF.

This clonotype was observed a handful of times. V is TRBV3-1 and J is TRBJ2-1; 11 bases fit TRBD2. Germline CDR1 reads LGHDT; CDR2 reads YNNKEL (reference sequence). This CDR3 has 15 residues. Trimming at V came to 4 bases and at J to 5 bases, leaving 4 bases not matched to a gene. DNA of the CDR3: TGTGCCAGCAGCCTCACTAGCGGGAGCCACAATGAGCAGTTCTTC. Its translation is CASSLTSGSHNEQFF.

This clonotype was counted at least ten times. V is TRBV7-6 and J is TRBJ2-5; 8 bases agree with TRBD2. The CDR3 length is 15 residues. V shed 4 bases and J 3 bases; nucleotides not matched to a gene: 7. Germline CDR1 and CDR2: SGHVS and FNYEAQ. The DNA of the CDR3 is TGTGCCAGCAGCTCCCTGGGACTAGGGGAAGAGACCCAGTACTTC. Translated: CASSSLGLGEETQYF.

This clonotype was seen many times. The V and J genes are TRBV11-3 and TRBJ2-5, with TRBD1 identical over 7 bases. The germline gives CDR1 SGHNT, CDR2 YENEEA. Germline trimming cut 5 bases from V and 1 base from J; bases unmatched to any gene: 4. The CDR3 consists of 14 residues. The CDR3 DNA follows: TGTGCCAGCAGCCAACGACAGGGCCAAGAGACCCAGTACTTC. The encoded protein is CASSQRQGQETQYF.

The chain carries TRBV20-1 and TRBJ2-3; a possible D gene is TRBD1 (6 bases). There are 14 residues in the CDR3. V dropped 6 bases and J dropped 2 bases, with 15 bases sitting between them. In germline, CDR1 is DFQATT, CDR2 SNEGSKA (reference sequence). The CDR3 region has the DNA TGCAGTGCCACCCCGGGACACACCACAGATACGCAGTATTTT. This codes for CSATPGHTTDTQYF.

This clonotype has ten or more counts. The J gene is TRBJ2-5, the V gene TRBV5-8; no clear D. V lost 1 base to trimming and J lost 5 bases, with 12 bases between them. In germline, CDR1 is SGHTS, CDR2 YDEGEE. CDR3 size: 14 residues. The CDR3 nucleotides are TGTGCCAGCAGCTTGCAGGTTGTGGTGGAGACCCAGTACTTC. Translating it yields CASSLQVVVETQYF.